These 14 T cell receptor beta chains were sequenced from one sample in a study of cytomegalovirus exposure and HLA in healthy donors. The PCR employed 60 Vbeta primers together with 13 Jbeta primers. Assay used: immunoSEQ multiplex PCR; TCRdb lists only in-frame clones, some missing. This table has fewer than 110,000 clones, around 67% appearing once. Specimen: PBMCs. These receptors came from a woman aged 50 to 65 in good health and CMV-seronegative.

V is TRBV5-4 and J is TRBJ2-2, with TRBD2 matching over 12 bases. CDR3 length equals 17 residues. In germline, CDR1 is SGHNT, CDR2 YYREEE (reference sequence). The junction had 7 bases not matched to a gene; V was cut back by 3 bases and J by 4 bases. The CDR3 loop is CASSWASGGGGTGELFF. In nucleotides, the CDR3 is TGTGCCAGCAGCTGGGCTAGCGGGGGGGGTGGCACCGGGGAGCTGTTTTTT.

The rearrangement joins TRBV19 to TRBJ1-4; no firm D call. The CDR3 length is 13 residues. V shed 2 bases and J shed 3 bases, with 4 bases lying between them. Germline values: CDR1 LNHDA, CDR2 SQIVND (reference sequence). The CDR3 sequence: CASSITANEKLFF. CDR3 nucleotide sequence: TGTGCCAGTAGTATAACAGCTAATGAAAAACTGTTTTTT.

The chain links TRBV18 to TRBJ1-1; TRBD1 agrees at 7 bases. V lost 1 base, J lost 0 bases, and 8 bases stayed unmatched. Germline assignment: CDR1 KGHSH and CDR2 LQKENI. The CDR3 runs 17 residues. The CDR3, as DNA: TGTGCCAGCTCACCACAAGAACAGGGGCCCATGAACACTGAAGCTTTCTTT. This sequence encodes CASSPQEQGPMNTEAFF.

This clone was observed a few times. V usage is TRBV7-2 and J usage is TRBJ2-7; 7 bases agree with TRBD2. From germline, CDR1 is SGHTA and CDR2 FQGNSA. The J segment lost 4 bases and the V segment lost 1 base, leaving 7 bases of the junction unmatched. The CDR3 consists of 15 residues. The CDR3 nucleotides read TGTGCCAGCAGCTTAGTTTCTGCGGGAGAATACGAGCAGTACTTC. It is translated as CASSLVSAGEYEQYF.

This clone appeared a single time. V gene TRBV7-9 combines with J gene TRBJ2-1; TRBD2 matches at 10 bases. The germline gives CDR1 SEHNR, CDR2 FQNEAQ (reference sequence). The CDR3 runs to 15 residues. After removal of 5 bases from V and 5 bases from J, the junction contained 6 bases not matched to a gene. The CDR3 coding sequence is TGTGCCAGCAGCCAACTAGCGGGGCAAGACAATGAGCAGTTCTTC. Amino acids: CASSQLAGQDNEQFF. The variable domain in full, with the rest retrieved from reference TRBV7-9 and TRBJ2-1, is DTGVSQNPRHKITKRGQNVTFRCDPISEHNRLYWYRQTLGQGPEFLTYFQNEAQLEKSRLLSDRFSAERPKGSFSTLEIQRTEQGDSAMYLCASSQLAGQDNEQFFGPGTRLTVL.

This chain links TRBV10-1 with TRBJ2-5; 9 bases are shared with TRBD2. CDR3 length equals 16 residues. Losses at the gene ends were 2 bases for V and 2 bases for J; bases not matched to a gene: 6. Germline loops: CDR1 WNHNN, CDR2 SYGVQD (reference sequence). DNA of the CDR3: TGCGCCAGCAGTGAGGCGACTAGCGGAGGTCAAGAGACCCAGTACTTC. It encodes CASSEATSGGQETQYF.

V gene TRBV4-2 combines with J gene TRBJ2-3; a weak D match, TRBD2 (5 bases). Germline assignment: CDR1 LGHNA and CDR2 YNFKEQ. Trimming shortened V by 0 bases and J by 0 bases, and 10 bases separated the two germline ends. This CDR3 region has 16 residues. In DNA form, the CDR3 reads TGTGCCAGCAGCCAAGAATGGGAGCCCAGCACAGATACGCAGTATTTT. Its translation is CASSQEWEPSTDTQYF.

In this sample, this clone turned up once. This rearrangement joins TRBV28 to TRBJ2-7; D is ambiguous. Germline loops: CDR1 MDHEN, CDR2 SYDVKM. Trimming took 6 bases from V and 7 from J, leaving 10 bases between them. The CDR3 has 11 amino acids. CDR3 nucleotide sequence: TGTGCCAGCAGCATAGACAAGGAGCAGTACTTC. This codes for CASSIDKEQYF.

For the CDR3, the DNA is TGTGCCAGCAGCTTGTCAGGGGGCGTGGGCTACGAGCAGTACTTC. This encodes CASSLSGGVGYEQYF. The chain joins TRBV7-2 to TRBJ2-7; 8 bases line up with TRBD1. Germline CDR1 and CDR2: SGHTA and FQGNSA. Trimming cost V 3 bases and J 3 bases; bases outside gene matches: 7. The CDR3 length is 15 residues.

The chain has TRBV11-2 and TRBJ2-7, with D possibly being TRBD2 (5 bases). Looked up from germline, CDR1 is SGHAT and CDR2 is FQNNGV. There are 12 residues in the CDR3. Trimming removed 0 bases at V and 6 bases at J, with 6 bases between. This CDR3 reads CASSLEGVEQYF. The CDR3 DNA reads as TGTGCCAGCAGCTTAGAGGGAGTCGAGCAGTACTTC.

The table lists this clone with a few counts. The chain employs TRBV9 and TRBJ1-1, with D perhaps TRBD1 (5 bases). The CDR3 is 13 amino acids. Germline values: CDR1 SGDLS, CDR2 YYNGEE. Deletions cut 2 bases from V and 5 bases from J, with 10 bases between. Here the CDR3 DNA reads TGTGCCAGCAGCGTCCAGGGAGGGACTGAAGCTTTCTTT. Its protein is CASSVQGGTEAFF.

J is TRBJ2-1 and V is TRBV6-5, with no clear D. Trimming removed 2 bases from V and 0 bases from J, with 8 bases in between. Germline-derived CDR1 and CDR2 are MNHEY and SVGAGI. The CDR3 has 15 residues. CDR3 loop: CASSYLDTSYNEQFF. The CDR3 region has the DNA TGTGCCAGCAGTTACCTTGACACCTCCTACAATGAGCAGTTCTTC.

V and J are TRBV7-9 and TRBJ2-7, with 9 bases identical to TRBD2. Germline CDR1 and CDR2: SEHNR and FQNEAQ (reference sequence). CDR3 length: 16 amino acids. V shed 5 bases, J shed 2 bases, and the junction held 10 bases outside the gene matches. The CDR3 sequence: CASSPTSGKKTYEQYF. The CDR3 bases are TGTGCCAGCAGCCCGACTAGCGGCAAGAAAACCTACGAGCAGTACTTC.

The chain combines TRBV7-2 with TRBJ2-2; perhaps TRBD2 as D (6 bases). The V gene's germline CDR1 is SGHTA and CDR2 FQGNSA. The V end lost 4 bases, the J end lost 7 bases, and 25 bases lay between the germline ends. The CDR3 has 18 residues. CDR3 loop: CASSSPRQGLALIGELFF. The CDR3 DNA reads TGTGCCAGCAGCTCCCCCCGCCAGGGTCTAGCGTTAATCGGGGAGCTGTTTTTT.